This TCR beta chain came from a study of T cells in Graves' hyperthyroidism and ophthalmopathy (dated by TCRdb to the late 2010s). With regard to the full study: Peripheral blood samples were taken at the time of initial diagnosis, prior to any treatment. The paper reports TCR Vbeta CDR3 sequencing of fewer than 150 peripheral blood samples: fewer than 50 ophthalmopathy, roughly 80 hyperthyroidism and 17 progressor patients. The approximately 95 discovery patients were divided at random into training and test sets in a 7:3 ratio. To identify distinguishing TCR V-J signatures, a discovery cohort of 90 to 100 patients was used, comprising 40 to 45 with Graves' ophthalmopathy and some 57 with stable Graves' hyperthyroidism. Following sampling, methimazole starting at 30 mg daily was given to hyperthyroidism patients, and high-dose intravenous methylprednisolone was given to ophthalmopathy patients. In more than five Graves' hyperthyroidism patients, the study also compared T-cell repertoires from thyroid tissue with T-cell repertoires from blood. Prospective prediction of ophthalmopathy was tested in an independent validation cohort consisting of 18 hyperthyroidism patients and over 15 patients who later progressed to ophthalmopathy.

This clonotype showed up many times. What this receptor recognizes is not known. Compared with germline, one end of the junction differs, possibly owing to a read error. The germline V gene yields MNHNS for CDR1 and SASEGT for CDR2. From the cysteine through the phenylalanine, the CDR3 covers 10 amino acids. Only the CDR3 portion is preserved as DNA: 30 bases, with reading frame beginning at the first base. Results and caveats for the whole study, not just this receptor: A model built on a 13 V-J signature distinguished ophthalmopathy from stable hyperthyroidism, reaching about 88% sensitivity and about 81% specificity in cross-validation and 80%/75% in testing. Most expanded thyroid clonotypes (frequency above 0.001) were also detected in blood, suggesting blood repertoires may reflect thyroid immune responses. No statistical method was used to set the sample size in advance, and investigators knew the group allocation. In validation, progression to ophthalmopathy was predicted by the model with almost 71% sensitivity and approximately 78% specificity, a median of roughly 6.4 months before onset.

Stable Graves' hyperthyroidism was defined as no progression to ophthalmopathy during 18 months of follow-up. The hyperthyroidism patients were between 18 and 65 years old and newly diagnosed, with a disease duration of less than 2 months. Patients with uncontrolled infections, other autoimmune diseases, pregnancy or lactation were excluded. Diagnoses relied on clinical symptoms, serum thyroxine and TRAb, thyroid ultrasound and orbital computed tomography. PBMCs were separated from roughly 10 ml of fresh peripheral blood using Ficoll-Paque density gradient centrifugation. Trizol reagent was used to extract total RNA, and RNA quality was then checked on an Agilent 2100 Bioanalyzer. The TCR beta CDR3 regions were amplified from the RNA transcripts. For the first round of RT-PCR on the TCR CDR3, the HTBI primer set was used together with the Qiagen OneStep RT-PCR kit. Libraries were constructed in a second round of multiplex PCR, after which size selection and purification were performed. Sequencing of the libraries was done on an Illumina HiSeq2000 using paired-end 100 bp reads. Concerning the study's data processing: Raw data were processed with SOAPnuke, discarding reads with adapters, uncalled bases, mean Phred below 15, or no exact constant-primer or identifier match. High-quality paired reads were merged using COPE v1.2.5, and each unique nucleotide sequence was defined as a clonotype. MiTCR v1.1 was used to align the clonotypes against IMGT TRBV, TRBD and TRBJ reference segments. The analysis was restricted to V-J combinations with a frequency above 0.0001, which together covered roughly 99% of the repertoires. A TCS score was defined as the ratio of F50 (clonal expansion) to E x V (chaos), with BLOSUM62-based TCRdist applied between CDR3 peptides within each V-J. Welch's t-statistics and random forest reduced roughly 540 V-J features to roughly 13, which were used in a naive Bayes classifier (R e1071). The similarity between thyroid and blood repertoires was quantified using the Morisita-Horn index. In TCRdb, the public reads were trimmed at Q25 with fastp and aligned with MiXCR, with productive beta chains retained. Rows are combined by CDR3 protein, so each entry shows the most common genes and DNA. TCRdb assigned the V and J calls; the authors' analysis was not used. The sample profile shows about 840,000 distinct CDR3 sequences; over 35% of them were found once. Roughly 8.3% of the sample comes from the top ten.

The sequence is built from TRBV6-1 and TRBJ1-2; a confident D gene designation cannot be given. Sequencing was performed on blood. The receptor was derived from a young man with Graves' hyperthyroidism. DNA sequence: TGTGCCAGCAGTATCGACCCCGTCGCCTTC. It is translated as CASSIDPVAF.